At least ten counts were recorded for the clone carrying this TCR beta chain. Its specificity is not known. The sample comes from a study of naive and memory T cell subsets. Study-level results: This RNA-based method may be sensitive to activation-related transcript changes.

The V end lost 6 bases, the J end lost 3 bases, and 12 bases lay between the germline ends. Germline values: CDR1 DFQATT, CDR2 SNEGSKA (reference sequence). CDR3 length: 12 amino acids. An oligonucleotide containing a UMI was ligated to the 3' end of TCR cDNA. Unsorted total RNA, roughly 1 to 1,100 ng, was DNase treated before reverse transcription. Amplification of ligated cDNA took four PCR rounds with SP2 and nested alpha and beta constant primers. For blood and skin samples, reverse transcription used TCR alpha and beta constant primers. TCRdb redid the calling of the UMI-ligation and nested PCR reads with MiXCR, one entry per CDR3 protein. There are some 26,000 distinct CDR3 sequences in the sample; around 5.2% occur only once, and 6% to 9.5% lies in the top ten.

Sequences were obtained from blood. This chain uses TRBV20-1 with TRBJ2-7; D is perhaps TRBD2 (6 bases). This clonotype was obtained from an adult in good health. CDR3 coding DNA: TGCAGTGCCACCGCCGGGGGCTACGAGCAGTACTTC. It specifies CSATAGGYEQYF.